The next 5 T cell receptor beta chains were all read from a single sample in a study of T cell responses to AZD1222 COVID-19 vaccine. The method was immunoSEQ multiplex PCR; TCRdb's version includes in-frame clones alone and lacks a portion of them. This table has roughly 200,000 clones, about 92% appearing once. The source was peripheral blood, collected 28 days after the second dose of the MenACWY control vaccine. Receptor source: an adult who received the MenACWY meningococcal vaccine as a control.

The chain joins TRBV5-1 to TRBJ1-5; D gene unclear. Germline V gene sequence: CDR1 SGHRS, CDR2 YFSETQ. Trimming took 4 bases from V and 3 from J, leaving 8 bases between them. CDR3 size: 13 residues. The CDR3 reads CASSPDTNQPQHF. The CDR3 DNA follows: TGCGCCAGCAGCCCGGATACCAATCAGCCCCAGCATTTT.

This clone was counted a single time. The CDR3: CASSLRAGGTEAFF. CDR3 sequence (DNA): TGTGCCAGCAGCTTACGGGCAGGTGGGACTGAAGCTTTCTTT. The chain links TRBV11-1 to TRBJ1-1, with no clear D. V was trimmed by 2 bases and J by 5 bases, leaving 12 bases between them. This CDR3 comprises 14 residues. Germline CDR1 SGHAT, CDR2 FQDESV (reference sequence).

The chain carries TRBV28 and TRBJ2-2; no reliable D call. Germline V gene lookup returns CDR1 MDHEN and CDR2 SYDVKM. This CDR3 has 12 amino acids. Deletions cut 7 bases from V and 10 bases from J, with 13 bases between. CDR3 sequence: CASTGRGAELFF. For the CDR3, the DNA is TGTGCCAGCACGGGTAGAGGCGCGGAGCTGTTTTTT.

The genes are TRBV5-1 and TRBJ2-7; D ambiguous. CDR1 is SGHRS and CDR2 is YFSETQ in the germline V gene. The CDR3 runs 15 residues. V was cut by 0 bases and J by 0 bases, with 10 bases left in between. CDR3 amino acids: CASSLGPGYSYEQYF. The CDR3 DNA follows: TGCGCCAGCAGCTTGGGCCCCGGATACTCCTACGAGCAGTACTTC.

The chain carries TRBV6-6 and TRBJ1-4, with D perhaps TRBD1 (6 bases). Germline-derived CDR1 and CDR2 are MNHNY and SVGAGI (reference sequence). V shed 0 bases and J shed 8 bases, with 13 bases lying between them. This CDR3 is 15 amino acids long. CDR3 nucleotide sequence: TGTGCCAGCAGTTACTCGATCGGGGGCGCGGAAAAACTGTTTTTT. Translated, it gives CASSYSIGGAEKLFF.